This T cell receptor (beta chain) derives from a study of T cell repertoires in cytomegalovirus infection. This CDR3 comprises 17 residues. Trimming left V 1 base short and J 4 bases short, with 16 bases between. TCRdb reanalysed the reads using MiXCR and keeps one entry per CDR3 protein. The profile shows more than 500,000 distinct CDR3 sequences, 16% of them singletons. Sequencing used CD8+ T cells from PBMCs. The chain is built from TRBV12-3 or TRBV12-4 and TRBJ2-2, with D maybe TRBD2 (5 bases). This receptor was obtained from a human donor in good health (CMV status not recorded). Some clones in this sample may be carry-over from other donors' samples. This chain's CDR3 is CASSLEGLREVTGELFF. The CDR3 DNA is TGTGCCAGCAGTTTAGAAGGTTTGAGGGAAGTCACCGGGGAGCTGTTTTTT.